This T cell receptor (beta chain) was observed in a study of human T cells and chemical hapten exposure. Study information: Per-sample TCR yield variability stemmed mainly from small pooled library volume differences.

The time point denotes: healthy volunteer bleed at 2 weeks. Unfractionated whole blood served as the source for total RNA extraction. The CDR3 is 14 residues long. CDR1 and CDR2 from the germline V gene are SNHLY and FYNNEI. V lost 7 bases, J lost 4 bases, and 4 bases stayed unmatched. The library tagged individual cDNA molecules with unique molecular identifiers. In the original analysis: From about 20,000 to 690,000 TCRs were found per sample, with a median of 95,638. TCRdb called the RACE reads again in MiXCR, with one record for every CDR3 protein. The V and J calls and clone size are TCRdb's, not the authors'. The data show 100,000 to 150,000 distinct CDR3 sequences, roughly 9% seen once.

The material sequenced was whole blood. The sequence was obtained from a male donor in good health. Some clones in this sample may be carry-over from other donors' samples. J is TRBJ2-1 and V is TRBV2, with TRBD2 identical over 10 bases. CDR3 nucleotide sequence: TGTGCCAGCACGTGGACTAGCGGTTACAATGAGCAGTTCTTC. Encoded protein: CASTWTSGYNEQFF.